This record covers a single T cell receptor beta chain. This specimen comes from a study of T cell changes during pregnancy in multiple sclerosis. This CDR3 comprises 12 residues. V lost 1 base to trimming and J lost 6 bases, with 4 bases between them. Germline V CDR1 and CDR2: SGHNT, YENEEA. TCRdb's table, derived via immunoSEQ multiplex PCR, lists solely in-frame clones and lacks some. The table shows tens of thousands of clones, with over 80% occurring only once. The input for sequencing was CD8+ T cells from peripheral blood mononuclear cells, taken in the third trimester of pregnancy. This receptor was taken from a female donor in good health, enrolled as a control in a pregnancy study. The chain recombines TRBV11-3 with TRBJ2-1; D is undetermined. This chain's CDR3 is CASSLVVNEQFF. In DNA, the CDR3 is TGTGCCAGCAGCTTAGTAGTCAATGAGCAGTTCTTC.